The 3 T cell receptor beta chains given below trace back to one sample, sequenced in a study of T cell responses to AZD1222 COVID-19 vaccine. The assay was immunoSEQ multiplex PCR, and TCRdb's table has in-frame clones only and misses some. The sample yields tens of thousands of clones, roughly 88% seen once. The material sequenced was peripheral blood, taken on day 0 of AZD1222 vaccination. These receptors originate from an adult in good health.

The chain links TRBV6-2 or TRBV6-3 to TRBJ2-7; no reliable D call. V lost 4 bases and J 3 bases, leaving 13 bases between the germline ends. Germline V gene lookup returns CDR1 MNHEY and CDR2 SVGEGT. The CDR3 loop spans 14 amino acids. CDR3 sequence reads: CASSFPGGNYEQYF. The CDR3 region has the DNA TGTGCCAGCAGTTTCCCCGGTGGGAACTACGAGCAGTACTTC.

V and J are TRBV19 and TRBJ1-5, with TRBD1 matching over 7 bases. This CDR3 has 14 residues. The germline V gene encodes CDR1 LNHDA and CDR2 SQIVND (reference sequence). With V trimmed by 5 bases and J by 5 bases, 6 bases remained unmatched. The CDR3 region has the DNA TGTGCCAGTAGTTATCAGGGGGTGTATCAGCCCCAGCATTTT. Residues: CASSYQGVYQPQHF. Filled out from reference TRBV19 and TRBJ1-5, the complete variable domain reads DGGITQSPKYLFRKEGQNVTLSCEQNLNHDAMYWYRQDPGQGLRLIYYSQIVNDFQKGDIAEGYSVSREKKESFPLTVTSAQKNPTAFYLCASSYQGVYQPQHFGDGTRLSIL.

The chain couples TRBV15 to TRBJ1-3; no clear D. From germline, CDR1 is LNHNV and CDR2 YYDKDF (reference sequence). The CDR3 extends over 13 amino acids. Trimming left V 4 bases short and J 0 bases short, with 4 bases between. CDR3 sequence (DNA): TGTGCCACCAGCACCGGCTCTGGAAACACCATATATTTT. It is translated as CATSTGSGNTIYF.